What follows is one TCR beta chain and its context. Its antigen is as yet unknown. The record originates from a study of response to subunit inactivated influenza vaccine. Findings and caveats of the study: Authors suggested few new T cells are recruited by each seasonal influenza vaccination.

TCRdb re-analysed the RT-PCR reads in MiXCR, keeping a single row per CDR3 protein. The data contain about 160,000 distinct CDR3 sequences, 11% of them singletons. The CDR3 spans 16 residues. Per the germline V gene, CDR1 is LGHDT and CDR2 is YNNKEL (reference sequence). V was pared by 1 base and J by 2 bases, with 1 base of the junction left unmatched. The TCR sequence derives from a man aged 50 or older who received an inactivated influenza vaccine. Sequenced material: non-naive T cells sorted from PBMCs, taken 45 days after vaccination. The chain couples TRBV3-1 to TRBJ1-4, with 10 positions matching TRBD1. DNA of the CDR3: TGTGCCAGCAGCCAAGGGGGACAGGGGACTAATGAAAAACTGTTTTTT. Protein sequence: CASSQGGQGTNEKLFF.